The sequence of this TCR beta chain was determined in a study of blood T cells in healthy people across ages (dated by TCRdb to the mid-2010s). Broadly, across the study: Template switching captured roughly one uniquely barcoded TCR beta cDNA molecule per two T cells in model experiments. Donors were grouped into four age groups: young (average approximately 15 years), middle-aged (around 39), aged (62) and long-lived (approximately 78). Two additional independent replicas of 1 million unique cDNA reads from the same blood draw were analyzed for two donors (one aged 18 to 30 and one aged 80 or older). To track age-related changes in TCR beta repertoire diversity, the study relied on deep sequencing normalized with unique cDNA molecular identifiers. To avoid experimental bias, donors of different ages were spread randomly across the sequencing lanes.

This clonotype was seen a single time. This clone's antigen is unknown. No much larger clone exists at a distance of one base, and base qualities are not known. One read gives only weak evidence. The 39 donors, aged roughly 6 to 100 years, were systemically healthy Caucasian individuals from Russia. Ten milliliters of peripheral blood were collected from each donor into EDTA-treated Vacutainer tubes. Ficoll-Paque density-gradient centrifugation was used to isolate PBMCs, with at least 7 million per sample. Trizol reagent was used to extract total RNA from PBMCs, with at least 5 micrograms per sample. For every donor, flow cytometry on a PBMC aliquot measured the percentage of naive CD45RAhigh/CD27high T cells. The full study reports these points: As age increased, observed TCR beta diversity per million T cells dropped in a roughly linear way, and a significant reduction was already evident by age about 40. Estimates of total diversity based on one million sequenced T cells were regarded as lower bounds and as underestimates. The CMV infection status of donors was not known, potentially confounding age-related changes in expanded clonotypes. A strong correlation was found between observed TCR beta diversity and the percentage of naive T cells measured by flow cytometry. Bulk unsorted PBMC profiling prevented conclusive comparison of naive and antigen-experienced compartments. Compared with the aged group, more naive CD4+ T cells, fewer expanded clones and increased TCR diversity were shown by the long-lived group, suggesting age selection.

The method was 5' RACE. TCRdb lists the instrument as Illumina HiSeq 2500. A second PCR of roughly 6 to 11 cycles was run with a J-beta primer mix and a sample-barcoded 5' primer. A unique molecular identifier was introduced onto each TCR beta cDNA molecule by a template-switch 5' adaptor carrying 12 random nucleotides. At least 3 million CDR3-containing paired-end reads were obtained from each sample. The Mint cDNA synthesis kit, primed by a TRBC-specific oligonucleotide, was used to synthesize first-strand cDNA from all RNA. Following uracil-DNA glycosylase treatment, a first 18-cycle PCR with universal primers M1SS and BC2_uni_R was performed on all cDNA. Per the authors' processing: Each sample was normalized by randomly selecting 1 million high-quality reads, each carrying a distinct molecular identifier. Reads sharing molecular identifiers were discarded rather than binned into consensus sequences. MiTCR, set to a Q25 quality threshold and the strictest error-elimination algorithm, was used for CDR3 identification, clonotype clustering and error correction. A nonparametric unseen species model using Euler transformation provided a lower-bound estimate of total TCR beta diversity. TCRdb reran the public reads through fastp at Q25 and MiXCR, keeping productive beta chains. Identical CDR3 proteins give one entry, which carries the most common genes and DNA. TCRdb, rather than the study authors, made the V and J calls. The table for this sample lists about 720,000 distinct CDR3 sequences; 20% to 25% of them were counted only once. The top ten hold around 21% of the sample.

Cut back by 3 bases and 1 base, the V and J ends lie 11 bases apart. The CDR1 and CDR2 encoded by the germline V gene (reference sequence) are LNHDA and SQIVND. The CDR3 has 15 amino acids, counting the end cysteine and phenylalanine. Only CDR3 DNA is held: 45 bases, read in frame from base 1. The rearranged segments are TRBV19 and TRBJ2-3; the D element might be TRBD1 or TRBD2, as each aligns at 5 bases. The sequence derives from a man between 70 and 80 years old in good health. The sequencing sample was made of blood. This receptor has the CDR3 CASSILRDRTDTQYF. The DNA is TGTGCCAGTAGTATTCTTCGGGACCGCACAGATACGCAGTATTTT.